The present entry profiles one T cell receptor beta chain with its context. This record belongs to a study of PD-L1 blockade in urothelial cancer. Study as a whole: Each participant's history included 0 to 3 prior chemotherapy regimens. The authors examined blood 3 weeks (second dose) and 6 weeks after treatment start.

Germline loops: CDR1 SGHNT, CDR2 YYREEE (reference sequence). This CDR3 is 16 amino acids long. Trimming left V 4 bases short and J 1 base short, with 15 bases between. Assay: immunoSEQ multiplex PCR; the TCRdb copy retains only in-frame clones and omits some. The table lists around 92,000 clones, about 90% of them singletons. As for time point: pretreatment peripheral blood. The specimen comprised PBMCs, sampled around atezolizumab (anti-PD-L1) treatment. The chain combines TRBV5-4 with TRBJ2-1, with D perhaps matching TRBD1 (6 bases). The source of this sequence is a woman of 80 years or more with urothelial cancer. The CDR3 DNA reads as TGTGCCAGCAGCAAGGAGGCAGGGGCATCCTACAATGAGCAGTTCTTC. This encodes CASSKEAGASYNEQFF. Complete variable domain (other parts from reference TRBV5-4 and TRBJ2-1): ETGVTQSPTHLIKTRGQQVTLRCSSQSGHNTVSWYQQALGQGPQFIFQYYREEENGRGNFPPRFSGLQFPNYSSELNVNALELDDSALYLCASSKEAGASYNEQFFGPGTRLTVL.